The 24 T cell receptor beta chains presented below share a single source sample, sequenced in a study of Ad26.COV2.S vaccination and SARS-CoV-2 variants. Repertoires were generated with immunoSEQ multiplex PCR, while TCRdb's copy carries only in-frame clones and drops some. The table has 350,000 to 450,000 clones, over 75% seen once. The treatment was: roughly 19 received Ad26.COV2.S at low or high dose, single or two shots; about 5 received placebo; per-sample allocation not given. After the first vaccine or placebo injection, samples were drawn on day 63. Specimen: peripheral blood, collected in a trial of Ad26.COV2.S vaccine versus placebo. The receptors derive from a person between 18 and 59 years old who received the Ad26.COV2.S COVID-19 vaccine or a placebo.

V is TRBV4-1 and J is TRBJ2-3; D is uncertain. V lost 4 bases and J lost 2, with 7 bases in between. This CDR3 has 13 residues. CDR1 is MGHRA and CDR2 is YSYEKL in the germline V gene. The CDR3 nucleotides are TGCGCCAGCAGCCCCCATATCACAGATACGCAGTATTTT. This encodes CASSPHITDTQYF.

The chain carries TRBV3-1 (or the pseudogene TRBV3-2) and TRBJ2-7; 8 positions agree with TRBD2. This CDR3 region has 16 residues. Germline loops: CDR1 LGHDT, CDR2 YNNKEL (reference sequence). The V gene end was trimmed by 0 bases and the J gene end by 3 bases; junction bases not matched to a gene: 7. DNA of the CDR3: TGTGCCAGCAGCCAAGATACGAGCGGGGGCCTCTACGAGCAGTACTTC. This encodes CASSQDTSGGLYEQYF.

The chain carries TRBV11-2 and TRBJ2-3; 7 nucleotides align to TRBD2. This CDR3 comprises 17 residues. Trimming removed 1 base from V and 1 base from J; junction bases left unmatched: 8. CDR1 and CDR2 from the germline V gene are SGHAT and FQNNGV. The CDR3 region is CASSLGLGGGGTDTQYF. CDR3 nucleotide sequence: TGTGCCAGCAGCTTAGGGCTAGGCGGGGGAGGCACAGATACGCAGTATTTT. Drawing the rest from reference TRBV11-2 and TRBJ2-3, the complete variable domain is EAGVAQSPRYKIIEKRQSVAFWCNPISGHATLYWYQQILGQGPKLLIQFQNNGVVDDSQLPKDRFSAERLKGVDSTLKIQPAKLEDSAVYLCASSLGLGGGGTDTQYFGPGTRLTVL.

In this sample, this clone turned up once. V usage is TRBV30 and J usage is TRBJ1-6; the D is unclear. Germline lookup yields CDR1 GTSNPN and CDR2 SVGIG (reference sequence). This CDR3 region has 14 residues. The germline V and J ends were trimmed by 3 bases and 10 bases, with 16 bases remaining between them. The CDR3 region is CAWSGSSYPSPLHF. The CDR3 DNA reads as TGTGCCTGGAGCGGGAGCTCATACCCCTCACCCCTCCACTTT. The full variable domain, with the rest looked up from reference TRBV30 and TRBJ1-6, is SQTIHQWPATLVQPVGSPLSLECTVEGTSNPNLYWYRQAAGRGLQLLFYSVGIGQISSEVPQNLSASRPQDRQFILSSKKLLLSDSGFYLCAWSGSSYPSPLHFGNGTRLTVT.

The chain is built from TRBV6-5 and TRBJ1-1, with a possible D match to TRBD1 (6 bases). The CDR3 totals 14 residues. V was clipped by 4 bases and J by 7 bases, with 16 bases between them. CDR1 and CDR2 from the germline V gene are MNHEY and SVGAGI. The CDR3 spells CASSSNRVRVEAFF. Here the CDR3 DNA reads TGTGCCAGCAGTTCGAACAGGGTTCGGGTTGAAGCTTTCTTT.

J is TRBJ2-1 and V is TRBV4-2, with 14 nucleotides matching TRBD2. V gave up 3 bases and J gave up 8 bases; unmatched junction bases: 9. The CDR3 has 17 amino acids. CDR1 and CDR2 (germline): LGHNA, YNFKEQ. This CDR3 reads CASSHEGTSGGGDEQFF. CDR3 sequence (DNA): TGTGCCAGCAGCCATGAGGGGACTAGCGGGGGTGGGGATGAGCAGTTCTTC.

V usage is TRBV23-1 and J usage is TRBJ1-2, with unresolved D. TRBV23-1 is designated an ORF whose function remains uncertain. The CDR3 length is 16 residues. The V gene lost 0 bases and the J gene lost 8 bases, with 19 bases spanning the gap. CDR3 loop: CASSQSKGKLCRGYTF. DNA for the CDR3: TGCGCCAGCAGTCAATCGAAAGGGAAGTTATGCAGAGGCTACACCTTC.

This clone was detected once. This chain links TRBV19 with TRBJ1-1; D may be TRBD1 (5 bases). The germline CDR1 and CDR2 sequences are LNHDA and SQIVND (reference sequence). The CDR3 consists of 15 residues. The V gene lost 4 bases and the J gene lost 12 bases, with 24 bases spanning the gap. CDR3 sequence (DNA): TGTGCCAGTAGTACCCCACGTCTGACGGGGCCCAGGACTTTCTTT. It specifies CASSTPRLTGPRTFF.

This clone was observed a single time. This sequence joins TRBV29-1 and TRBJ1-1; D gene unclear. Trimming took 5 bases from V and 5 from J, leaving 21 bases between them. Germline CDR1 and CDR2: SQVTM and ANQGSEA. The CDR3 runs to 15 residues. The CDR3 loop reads CSVFPPQRGLTEAFF. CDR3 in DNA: TGCAGCGTTTTTCCACCCCAACGCGGATTGACTGAAGCTTTCTTT.

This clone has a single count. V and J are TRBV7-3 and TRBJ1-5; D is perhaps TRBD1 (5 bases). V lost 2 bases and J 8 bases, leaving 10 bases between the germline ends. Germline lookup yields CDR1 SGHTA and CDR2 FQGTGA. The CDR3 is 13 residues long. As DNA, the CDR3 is TGTGCCAGCAGCTTAGGTAGGGACGAGCCCCAGCATTTT. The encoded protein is CASSLGRDEPQHF.

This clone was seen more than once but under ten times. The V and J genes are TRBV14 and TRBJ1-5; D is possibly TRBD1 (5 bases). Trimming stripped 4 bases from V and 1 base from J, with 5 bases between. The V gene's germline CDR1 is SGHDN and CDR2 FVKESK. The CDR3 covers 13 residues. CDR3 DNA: TGTGCCAGCAGCCGGGACAGCAATCAGCCCCAGCATTTT. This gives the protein CASSRDSNQPQHF.

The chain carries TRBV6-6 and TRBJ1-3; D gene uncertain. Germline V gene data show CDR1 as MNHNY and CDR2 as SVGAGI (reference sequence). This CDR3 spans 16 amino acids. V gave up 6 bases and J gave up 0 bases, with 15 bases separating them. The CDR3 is CASSGRGTSSGNTIYF. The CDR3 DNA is TGTGCCAGCAGCGGACGGGGAACGAGCTCTGGAAACACCATATATTTT.

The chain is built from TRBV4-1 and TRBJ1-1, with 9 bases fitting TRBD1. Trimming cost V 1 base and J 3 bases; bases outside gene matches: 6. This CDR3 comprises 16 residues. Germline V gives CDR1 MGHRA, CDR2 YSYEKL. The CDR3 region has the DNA TGCGCCAGCAGCCAAGGGGACAGGGAGTGGGACACTGAAGCTTTCTTT. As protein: CASSQGDREWDTEAFF.

This CDR3 reads CASSIRVSGDRGTEAFF. DNA for the CDR3: TGTGCCAGTAGTATAAGGGTGAGCGGAGACAGGGGAACTGAAGCTTTCTTT. The chain couples TRBV19 to TRBJ1-1; TRBD1 matches at 8 bases. The CDR3 is 17 residues long. The V gene's germline CDR1 is LNHDA and CDR2 SQIVND (reference sequence). Unmatched junction bases numbered 13, after V lost 2 bases and J lost 5 bases. The variable domain in full, with the rest retrieved from reference TRBV19 and TRBJ1-1, is DGGITQSPKYLFRKEGQNVTLSCEQNLNHDAMYWYRQDPGQGLRLIYYSQIVNDFQKGDIAEGYSVSREKKESFPLTVTSAQKNPTAFYLCASSIRVSGDRGTEAFFGQGTRLTVV.

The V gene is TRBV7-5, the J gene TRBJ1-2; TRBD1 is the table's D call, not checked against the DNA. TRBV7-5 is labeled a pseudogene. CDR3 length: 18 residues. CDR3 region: CARSASPGQPDRAHGYTF. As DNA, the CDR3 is TGTGCCAGAAGCGCAAGCCCGGGACAGCCTGATCGGGCACATGGCTACACCTTC.

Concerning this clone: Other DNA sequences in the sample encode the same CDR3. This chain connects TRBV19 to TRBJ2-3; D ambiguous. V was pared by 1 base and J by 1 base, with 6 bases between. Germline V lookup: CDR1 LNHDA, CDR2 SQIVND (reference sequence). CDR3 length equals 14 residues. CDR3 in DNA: TGTGCCAGTAGTATAGGGGCAGGCACAGATACGCAGTATTTT. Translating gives CASSIGAGTDTQYF.

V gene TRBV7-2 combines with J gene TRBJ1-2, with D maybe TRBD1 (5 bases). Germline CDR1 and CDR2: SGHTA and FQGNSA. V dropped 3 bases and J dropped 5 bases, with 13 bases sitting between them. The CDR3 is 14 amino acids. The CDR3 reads CASSLATGDYGYTF. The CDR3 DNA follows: TGTGCCAGCAGCTTGGCCACAGGAGATTATGGCTACACCTTC.

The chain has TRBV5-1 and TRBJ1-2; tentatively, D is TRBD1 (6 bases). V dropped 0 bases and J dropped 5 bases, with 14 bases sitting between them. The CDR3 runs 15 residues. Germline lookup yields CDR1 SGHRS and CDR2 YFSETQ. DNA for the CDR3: TGCGCCAGCAGCTTGGAGGCTGGACAGTTGTATGGCTACACCTTC. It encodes CASSLEAGQLYGYTF.

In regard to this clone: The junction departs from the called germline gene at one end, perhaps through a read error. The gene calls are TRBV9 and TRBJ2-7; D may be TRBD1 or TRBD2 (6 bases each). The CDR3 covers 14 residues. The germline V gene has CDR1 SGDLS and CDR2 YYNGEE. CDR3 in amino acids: CASRVEGGPYEQYF. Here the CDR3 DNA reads TGTGCCAGCAGAGTAGAGGGGGGCCCCTACGAGCAGTACTTC. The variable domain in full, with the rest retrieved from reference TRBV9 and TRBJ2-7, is DSGVTQTPKHLITATGQRVTLRCSPRSGDLSVYWYQQSLDQGLQFLIQYYNGEERAKGNILERFSAQQFPDLHSELNLSSLELGDSALYFCASRVEGGPYEQYFGPGTRLTVT.

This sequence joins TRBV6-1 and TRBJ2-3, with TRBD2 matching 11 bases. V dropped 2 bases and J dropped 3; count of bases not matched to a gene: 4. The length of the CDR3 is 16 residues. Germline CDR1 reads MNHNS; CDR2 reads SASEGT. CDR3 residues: CASSETSGGPTDTQYF. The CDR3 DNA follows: TGTGCCAGCAGTGAAACTAGCGGGGGCCCGACAGATACGCAGTATTTT.

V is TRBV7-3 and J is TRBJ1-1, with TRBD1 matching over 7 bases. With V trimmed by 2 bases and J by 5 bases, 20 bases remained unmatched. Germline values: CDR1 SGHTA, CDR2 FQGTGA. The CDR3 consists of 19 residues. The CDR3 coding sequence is TGTGCCAGCAGCTTAGCACCCCTCGGGTCGGGCAGGGGGGATACTGAAGCTTTCTTT. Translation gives CASSLAPLGSGRGDTEAFF.

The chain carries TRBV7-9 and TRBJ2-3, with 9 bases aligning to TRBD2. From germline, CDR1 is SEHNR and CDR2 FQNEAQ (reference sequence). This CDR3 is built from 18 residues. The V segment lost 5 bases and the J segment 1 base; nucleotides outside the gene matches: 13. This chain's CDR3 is CASSPRIPERGGTDTQYF. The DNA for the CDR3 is TGTGCCAGCAGCCCCCGGATACCGGAGCGGGGGGGCACAGATACGCAGTATTTT.

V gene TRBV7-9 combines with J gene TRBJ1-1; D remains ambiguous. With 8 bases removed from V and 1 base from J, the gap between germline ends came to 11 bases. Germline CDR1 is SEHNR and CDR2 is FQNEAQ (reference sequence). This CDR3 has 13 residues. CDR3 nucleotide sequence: TGTGCCAGCCCATCGGGAGAGAACACTGAAGCTTTCTTT. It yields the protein CASPSGENTEAFF.

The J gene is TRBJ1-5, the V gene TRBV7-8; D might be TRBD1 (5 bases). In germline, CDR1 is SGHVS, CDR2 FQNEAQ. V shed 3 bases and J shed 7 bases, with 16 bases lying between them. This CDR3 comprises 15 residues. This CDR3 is CASSFGTVASQPQHF. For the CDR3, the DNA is TGTGCCAGCAGCTTCGGGACCGTAGCAAGCCAGCCCCAGCATTTT.